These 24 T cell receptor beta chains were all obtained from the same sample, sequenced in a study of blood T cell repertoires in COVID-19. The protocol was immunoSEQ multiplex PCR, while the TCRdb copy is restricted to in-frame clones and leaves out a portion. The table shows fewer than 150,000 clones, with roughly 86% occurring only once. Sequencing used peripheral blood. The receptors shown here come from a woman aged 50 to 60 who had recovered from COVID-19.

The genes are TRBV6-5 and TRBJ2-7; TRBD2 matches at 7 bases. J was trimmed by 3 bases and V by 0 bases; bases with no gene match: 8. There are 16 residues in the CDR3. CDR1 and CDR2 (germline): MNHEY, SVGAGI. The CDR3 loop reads CASSYSAGVAIYEQYF. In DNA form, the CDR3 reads TGTGCCAGCAGTTACTCGGCGGGAGTAGCCATCTACGAGCAGTACTTC.

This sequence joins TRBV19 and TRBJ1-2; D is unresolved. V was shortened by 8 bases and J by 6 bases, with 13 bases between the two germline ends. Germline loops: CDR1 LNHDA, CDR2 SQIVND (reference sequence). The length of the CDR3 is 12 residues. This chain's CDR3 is CASGRGINGYTF. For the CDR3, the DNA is TGTGCCAGTGGGCGAGGGATCAATGGCTACACCTTC.

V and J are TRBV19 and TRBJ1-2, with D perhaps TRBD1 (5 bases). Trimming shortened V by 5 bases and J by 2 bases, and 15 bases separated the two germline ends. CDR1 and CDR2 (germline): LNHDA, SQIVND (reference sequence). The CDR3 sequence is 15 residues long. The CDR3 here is CASSSPGLGNYGYTF. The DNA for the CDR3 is TGTGCCAGTAGTTCCCCGGGACTAGGGAACTATGGCTACACCTTC.

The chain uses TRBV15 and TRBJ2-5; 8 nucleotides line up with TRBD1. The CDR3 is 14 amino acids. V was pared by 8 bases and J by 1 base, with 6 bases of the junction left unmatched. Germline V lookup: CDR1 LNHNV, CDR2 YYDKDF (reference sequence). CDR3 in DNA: TGTGCCACCTCTCGGGACAGGCCCCAAGAGACCCAGTACTTC. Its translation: CATSRDRPQETQYF.

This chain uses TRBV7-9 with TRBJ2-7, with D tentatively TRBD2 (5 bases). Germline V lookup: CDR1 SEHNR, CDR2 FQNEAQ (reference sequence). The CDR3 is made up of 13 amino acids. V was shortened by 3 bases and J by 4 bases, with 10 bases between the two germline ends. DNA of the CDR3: TGTGCCAGCAGCTTCTCAGCGGATTACGAGCAGTACTTC. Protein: CASSFSADYEQYF.

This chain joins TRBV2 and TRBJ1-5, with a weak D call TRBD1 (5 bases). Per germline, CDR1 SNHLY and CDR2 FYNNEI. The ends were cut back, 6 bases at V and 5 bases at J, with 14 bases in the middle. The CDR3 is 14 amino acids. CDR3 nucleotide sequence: TGTGCCAGCAGGTTCGGGAGGGGCTATCAGCCCCAGCATTTT. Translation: CASRFGRGYQPQHF.

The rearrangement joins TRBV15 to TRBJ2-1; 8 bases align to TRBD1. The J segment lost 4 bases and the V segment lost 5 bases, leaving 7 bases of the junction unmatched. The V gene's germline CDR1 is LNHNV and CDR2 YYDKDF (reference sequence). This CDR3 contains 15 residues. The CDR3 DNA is TGTGCCACCAGCTTGCGGGACAGGACGTACAATGAGCAGTTCTTC. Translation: CATSLRDRTYNEQFF.

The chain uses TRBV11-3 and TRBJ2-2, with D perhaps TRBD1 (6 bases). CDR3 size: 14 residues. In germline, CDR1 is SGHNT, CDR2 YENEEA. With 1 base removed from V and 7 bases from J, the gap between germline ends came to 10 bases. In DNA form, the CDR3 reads TGTGCCAGCAGCTTAGTTACAGGGATCGGGGAGCTGTTTTTT. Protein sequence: CASSLVTGIGELFF. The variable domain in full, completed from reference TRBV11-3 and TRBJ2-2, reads EAGVVQSPRYKIIEKKQPVAFWCNPISGHNTLYWYLQNLGQGPELLIRYENEEAVDDSQLPKDRFSAERLKGVDSTLKIQPAELGDSAVYLCASSLVTGIGELFFGEGSRLTVL.

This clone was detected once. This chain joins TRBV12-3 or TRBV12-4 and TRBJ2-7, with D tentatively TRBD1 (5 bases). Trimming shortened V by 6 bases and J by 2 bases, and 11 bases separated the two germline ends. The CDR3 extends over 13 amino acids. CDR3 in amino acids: CASSPSDTYEQYF. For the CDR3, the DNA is TGTGCCAGCAGCCCTTCGGACACCTACGAGCAGTACTTC.

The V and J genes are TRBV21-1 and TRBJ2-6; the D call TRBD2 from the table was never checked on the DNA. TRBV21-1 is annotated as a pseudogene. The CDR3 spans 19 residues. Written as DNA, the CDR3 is TGTGCCAGCAGCAAAGTATGGTGGCTAGCGGGAACTGGGGCCAACGTCCTGACTTTC. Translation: CASSKVWWLAGTGANVLTF.

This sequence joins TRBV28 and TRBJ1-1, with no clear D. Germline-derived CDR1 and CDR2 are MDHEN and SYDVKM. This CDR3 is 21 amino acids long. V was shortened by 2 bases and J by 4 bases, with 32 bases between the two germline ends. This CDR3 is CASSLKAGILRGPRTFTEAFF. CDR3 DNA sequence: TGTGCCAGCAGTTTAAAGGCCGGAATCTTACGAGGGCCCCGGACTTTCACTGAAGCTTTCTTT.

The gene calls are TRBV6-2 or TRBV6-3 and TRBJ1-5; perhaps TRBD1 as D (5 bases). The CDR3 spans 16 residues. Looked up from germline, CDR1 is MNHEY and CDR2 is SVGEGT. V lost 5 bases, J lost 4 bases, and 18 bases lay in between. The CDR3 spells CASSPRRDGGNQPQHF. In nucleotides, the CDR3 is TGTGCCAGCAGTCCACGGAGGGACGGCGGTAATCAGCCCCAGCATTTT.

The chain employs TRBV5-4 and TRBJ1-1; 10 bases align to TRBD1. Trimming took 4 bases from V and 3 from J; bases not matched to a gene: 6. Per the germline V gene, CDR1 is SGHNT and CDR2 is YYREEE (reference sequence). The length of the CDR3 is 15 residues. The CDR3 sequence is CASSDDRGRHTEAFF. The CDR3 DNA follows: TGTGCCAGCAGCGACGACAGGGGGCGACACACTGAAGCTTTCTTT.

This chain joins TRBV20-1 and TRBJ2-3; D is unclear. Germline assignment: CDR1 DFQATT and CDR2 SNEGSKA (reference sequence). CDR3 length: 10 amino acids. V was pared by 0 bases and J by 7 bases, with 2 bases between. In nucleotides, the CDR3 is TGCAGTGCTAGAGATAATACGCAGTATTTT. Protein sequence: CSARDNTQYF.

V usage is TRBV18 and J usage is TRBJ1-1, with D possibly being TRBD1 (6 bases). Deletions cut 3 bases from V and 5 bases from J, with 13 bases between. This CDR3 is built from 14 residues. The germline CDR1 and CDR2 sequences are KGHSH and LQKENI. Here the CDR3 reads CASSPAGVWTEAFF. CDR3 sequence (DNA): TGTGCCAGCTCACCTGCAGGGGTTTGGACTGAAGCTTTCTTT.

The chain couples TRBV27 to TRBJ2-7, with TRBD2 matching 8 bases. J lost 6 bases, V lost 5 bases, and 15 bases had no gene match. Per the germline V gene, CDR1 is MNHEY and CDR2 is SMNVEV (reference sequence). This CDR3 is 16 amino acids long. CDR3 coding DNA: TGTGCCAGCAGTACCCCTGGGGCGGGAGGCGTCGCCGAGCAGTACTTC. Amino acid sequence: CASSTPGAGGVAEQYF.

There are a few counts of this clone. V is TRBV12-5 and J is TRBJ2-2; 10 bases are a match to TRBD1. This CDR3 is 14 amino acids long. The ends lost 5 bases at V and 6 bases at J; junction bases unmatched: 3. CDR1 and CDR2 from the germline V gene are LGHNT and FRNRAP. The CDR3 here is CASGPGTGAGELFF. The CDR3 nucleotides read TGTGCTAGTGGTCCCGGGACAGGGGCCGGGGAGCTGTTTTTT.

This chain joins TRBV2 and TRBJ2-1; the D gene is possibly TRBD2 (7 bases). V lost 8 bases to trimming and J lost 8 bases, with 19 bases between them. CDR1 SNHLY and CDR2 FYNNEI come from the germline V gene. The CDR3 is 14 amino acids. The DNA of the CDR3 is TGTGCCAGCGGTAAGGGGGGGGATTCGCATGAGCAGTTCTTC. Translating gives CASGKGGDSHEQFF.

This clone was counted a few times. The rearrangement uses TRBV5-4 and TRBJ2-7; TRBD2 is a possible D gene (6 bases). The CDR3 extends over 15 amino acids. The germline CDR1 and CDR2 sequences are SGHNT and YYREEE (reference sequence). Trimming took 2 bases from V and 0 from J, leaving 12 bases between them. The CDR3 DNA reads TGTGCCAGCAGCTTTACGGGAGTGGGCTCCTACGAGCAGTACTTC. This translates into CASSFTGVGSYEQYF.

The CDR3: CASSRQFNEKLFF. The DNA of the CDR3 is TGTGCCAGCAGTAGACAGTTTAATGAAAAACTGTTTTTT. The chain combines TRBV12-3 or TRBV12-4 with TRBJ1-4; D might be TRBD1 (5 bases). Trimming stripped 5 bases from V and 4 bases from J, with 8 bases between. The CDR3 loop spans 13 amino acids.

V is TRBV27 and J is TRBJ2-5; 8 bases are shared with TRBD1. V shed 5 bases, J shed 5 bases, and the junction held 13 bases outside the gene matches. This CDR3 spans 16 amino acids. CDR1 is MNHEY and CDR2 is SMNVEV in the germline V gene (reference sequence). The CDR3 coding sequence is TGTGCCAGCAGTAAAACCGGGACAGGAAAAGGGGAGACCCAGTACTTC. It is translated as CASSKTGTGKGETQYF.

In DNA form, the CDR3 reads TGTGCCATCAGTGCACAAGATGGGGGGAGCAATCAGCCCCAGCATTTT. It encodes CAISAQDGGSNQPQHF. The chain is built from TRBV10-3 and TRBJ1-5; tentative D call: TRBD1 (5 bases). This CDR3 has 16 residues. CDR1 and CDR2 (germline): ENHRY, SYGVKD. Trimming left V 4 bases short and J 1 base short, with 14 bases between.

The chain's CDR3 is CASSSAGPWSEQFF. The CDR3 DNA follows: TGTGCCAGCAGCTCGGCGGGACCTTGGTCTGAGCAGTTCTTC. The V call is TRBV9, the J call TRBJ2-1; possible D gene TRBD2, 6 bases. The CDR3 consists of 14 residues. Looked up from germline, CDR1 is SGDLS and CDR2 is YYNGEE. V shed 4 bases and J shed 9 bases, with 17 bases lying between them.

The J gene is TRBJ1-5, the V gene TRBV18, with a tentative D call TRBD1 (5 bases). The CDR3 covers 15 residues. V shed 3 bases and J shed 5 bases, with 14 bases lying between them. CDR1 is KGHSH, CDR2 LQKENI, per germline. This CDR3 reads CASSPHTGFDQPQHF. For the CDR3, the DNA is TGTGCCAGCTCACCCCATACAGGCTTCGATCAGCCCCAGCATTTT.